Described below is a single TCR beta chain sequence and its context. No antigen is known for it. The CDR3 loop spans 17 amino acids. V trimming: 4 bases; J trimming: 1 base; junction bases outside the gene matches: 14. Germline V lookup: CDR1 DFQATT, CDR2 SNEGSKA (reference sequence). A second PCR, run for about 7 to 12 cycles, used a sample-barcoded 5' primer plus a J-beta primer mix. MiXCR was run by TCRdb on the 5' RACE reads, yielding one entry per CDR3 protein. The data hold about 1.5 million distinct CDR3 sequences, with under 55% observed a single time. The source of the sample is a study of blood T cells in healthy people across ages. Study-level points and caveats: Both higher diversity and more naive CD4+ cells marked long-lived donors when set against aged donors.

Peripheral blood was drawn, ten milliliters per donor. Per-sample yields of isolated PBMCs were at least 6 million. The sample comprised blood. The sequence derives from a woman under 30 in good health. This chain connects TRBV20-1 to TRBJ1-1; TRBD1 matches at 8 bases. CDR3 DNA: TGCAGTGCTACGGGCACCAAGACAGGGGTGGAGAACACTGAAGCTTTCTTT. Its translation is CSATGTKTGVENTEAFF.